This TCR beta chain is drawn from a study of CD8 T cells in Susac syndrome. CDR3 length: 15 residues. Germline V gene sequence: CDR1 LNHDA, CDR2 SQIVND (reference sequence). J gave up 7 bases and V 3 bases, and 7 bases lay outside the gene matches. From blood CD8+ and CD4+ T cells, TCR beta sequences were generated. FACS enriched CD8+ TEMRA cells, while bulk CD8+ and CD4+ were negatively isolated. An amount of RNA that ranged from roughly 0.5 to 1 ug was reverse transcribed with random hexamers. Amplification of TCR beta CDR3 spanned 54 Vbeta and 13 Jbeta via immunoSEQ multiplex PCR. TCRdb fed the immunoSEQ multiplex PCR reads into MiXCR, producing one record per CDR3 protein. The profile shows tens of thousands of distinct CDR3 sequences, approximately 93% of them singletons.

The chain joins TRBV19 to TRBJ2-1, with TRBD2 matching 9 bases. The TCR was taken from a human donor in good health. The specimen was CD8+ T cells from PBMCs. CDR3 residues: CASSMTSGGRNEQFF. The CDR3 bases are TGTGCCAGTAGTATGACTAGCGGAGGGAGGAATGAGCAGTTCTTC.